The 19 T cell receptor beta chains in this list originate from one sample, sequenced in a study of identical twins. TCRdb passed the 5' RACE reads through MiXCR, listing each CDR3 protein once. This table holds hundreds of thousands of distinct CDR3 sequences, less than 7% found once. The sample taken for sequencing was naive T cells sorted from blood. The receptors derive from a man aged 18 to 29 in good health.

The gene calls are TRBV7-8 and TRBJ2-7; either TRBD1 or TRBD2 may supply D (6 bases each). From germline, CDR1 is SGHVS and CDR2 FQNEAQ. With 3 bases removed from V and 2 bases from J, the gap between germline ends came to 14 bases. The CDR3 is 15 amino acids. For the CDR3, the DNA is TGTGCCAGCAGCTTCGGCAGGGGCGGGACCTACGAGCAGTACTTC. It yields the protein CASSFGRGGTYEQYF.

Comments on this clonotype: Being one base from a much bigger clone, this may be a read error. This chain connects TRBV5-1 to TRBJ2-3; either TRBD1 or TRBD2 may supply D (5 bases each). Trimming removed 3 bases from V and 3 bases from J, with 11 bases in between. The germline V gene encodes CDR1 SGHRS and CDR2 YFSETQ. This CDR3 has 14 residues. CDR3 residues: CASSSGTRTDTQYF. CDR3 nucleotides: TGCGCCAGCAGCTCCGGGACGAGAACAGATACGCAGTATTTT. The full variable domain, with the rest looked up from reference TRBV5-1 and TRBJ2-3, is KAGVTQTPRYLIKTRGQQVTLSCSPISGHRSVSWYQQTPGQGLQFLFEYFSETQRNKGNFPGRFSGRQFSNSRSEMNVSTLELGDSALYLCASSSGTRTDTQYFGPGTRLTVL.

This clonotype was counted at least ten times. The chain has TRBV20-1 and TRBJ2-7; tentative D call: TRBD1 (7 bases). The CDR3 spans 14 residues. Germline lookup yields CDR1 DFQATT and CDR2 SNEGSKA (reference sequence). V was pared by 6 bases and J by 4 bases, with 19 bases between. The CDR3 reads CSAEGATVMYEQYF. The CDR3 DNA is TGCAGTGCGGAGGGGGCGACAGTTATGTACGAGCAGTACTTC.

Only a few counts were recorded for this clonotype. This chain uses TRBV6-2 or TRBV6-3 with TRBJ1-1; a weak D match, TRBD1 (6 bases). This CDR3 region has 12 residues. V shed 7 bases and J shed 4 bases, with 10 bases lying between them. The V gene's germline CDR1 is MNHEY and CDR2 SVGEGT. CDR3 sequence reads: CASNEGGTEAFF. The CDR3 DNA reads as TGTGCCAGCAACGAGGGGGGCACTGAAGCTTTCTTT.

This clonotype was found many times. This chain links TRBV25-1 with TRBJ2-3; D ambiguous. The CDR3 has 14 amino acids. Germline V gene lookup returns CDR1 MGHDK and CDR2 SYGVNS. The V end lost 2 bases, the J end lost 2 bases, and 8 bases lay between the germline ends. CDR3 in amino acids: CASSEGRYTDTQYF. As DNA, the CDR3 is TGTGCCAGCAGTGAAGGCCGGTACACAGATACGCAGTATTTT.

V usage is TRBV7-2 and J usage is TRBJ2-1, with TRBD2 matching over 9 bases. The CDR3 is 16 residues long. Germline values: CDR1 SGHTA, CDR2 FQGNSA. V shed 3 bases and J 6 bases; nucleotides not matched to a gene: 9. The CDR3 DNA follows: TGTGCCAGCAGCTTGCTCATAGGACTAGCGTCCAATGAGCAGTTCTTC. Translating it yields CASSLLIGLASNEQFF.

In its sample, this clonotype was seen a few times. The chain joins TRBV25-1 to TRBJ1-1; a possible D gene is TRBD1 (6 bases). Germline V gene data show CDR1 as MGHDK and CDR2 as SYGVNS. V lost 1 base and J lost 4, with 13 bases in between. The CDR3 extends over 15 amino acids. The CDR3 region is CASSEWVGGGTEAFF. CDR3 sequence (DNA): TGTGCCAGCAGTGAATGGGTCGGGGGCGGCACTGAAGCTTTCTTT.

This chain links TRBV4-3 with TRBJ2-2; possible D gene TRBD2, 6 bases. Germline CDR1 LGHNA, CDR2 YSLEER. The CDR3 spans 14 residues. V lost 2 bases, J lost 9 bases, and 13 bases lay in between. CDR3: CASSQLSAGRELFF. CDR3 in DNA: TGCGCCAGCAGCCAACTCAGTGCGGGAAGGGAGCTGTTTTTT.

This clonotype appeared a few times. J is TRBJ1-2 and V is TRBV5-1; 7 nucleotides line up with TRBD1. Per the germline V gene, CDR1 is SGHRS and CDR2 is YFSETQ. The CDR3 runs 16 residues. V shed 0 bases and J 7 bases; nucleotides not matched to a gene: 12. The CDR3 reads CASSLVRGDSDSGYTF. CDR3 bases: TGCGCCAGCAGCTTGGTCAGGGGGGACAGCGACTCTGGCTACACCTTC.

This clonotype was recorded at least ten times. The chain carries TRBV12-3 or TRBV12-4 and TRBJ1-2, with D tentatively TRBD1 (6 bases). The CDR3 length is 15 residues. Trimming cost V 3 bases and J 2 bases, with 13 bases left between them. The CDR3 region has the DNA TGTGCCAGCAGTTTTTCGGCAGGGGCGAACTATGGCTACACCTTC. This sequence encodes CASSFSAGANYGYTF.

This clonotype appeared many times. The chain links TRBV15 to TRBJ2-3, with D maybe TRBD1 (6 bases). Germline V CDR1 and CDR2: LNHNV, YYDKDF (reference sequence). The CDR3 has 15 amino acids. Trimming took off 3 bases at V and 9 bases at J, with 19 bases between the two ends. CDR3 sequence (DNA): TGTGCCACCAGCAGCTCAGGGGATAATAGAGACACGCAGTATTTT. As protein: CATSSSGDNRDTQYF. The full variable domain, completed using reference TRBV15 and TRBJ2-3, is DAMVIQNPRYQVTQFGKPVTLSCSQTLNHNVMYWYQQKSSQAPKLLFHYYDKDFNNEADTPDNFQSRRPNTSFCFLDIRSPGLGDTAMYLCATSSSGDNRDTQYFGPGTRLTVL.

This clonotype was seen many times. CDR3 in amino acids: CASSFLTDTQYF. CDR3 coding DNA: TGTGCCAGCAGTTTTCTCACAGATACGCAGTATTTT. J is TRBJ2-3 and V is TRBV12-3 or TRBV12-4; D ambiguous. V was cut by 3 bases and J by 2 bases, with 3 bases left in between. The CDR3 sequence is 12 residues long.

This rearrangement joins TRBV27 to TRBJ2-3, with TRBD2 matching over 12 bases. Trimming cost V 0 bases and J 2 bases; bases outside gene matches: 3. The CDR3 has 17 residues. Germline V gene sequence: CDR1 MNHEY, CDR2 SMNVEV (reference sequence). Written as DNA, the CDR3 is TGTGCCAGCAGTTTATCCCGACTAGCGGGAGCCACAGATACGCAGTATTTT. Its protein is CASSLSRLAGATDTQYF.

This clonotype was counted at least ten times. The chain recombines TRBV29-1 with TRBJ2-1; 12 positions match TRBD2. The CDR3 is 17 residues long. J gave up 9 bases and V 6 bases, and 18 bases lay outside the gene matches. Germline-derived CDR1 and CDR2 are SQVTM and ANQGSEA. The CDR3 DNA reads TGCAGCGTGGGGGCCAAGCAAATACTAGCGGGAGGATTTGAGCAGTTCTTC. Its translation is CSVGAKQILAGGFEQFF.

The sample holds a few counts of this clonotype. The CDR3 protein is CASSLTLGHNQPQHF. Here the CDR3 DNA reads TGTGCCAGCAGTTTAACCTTGGGACACAATCAGCCCCAGCATTTT. The chain joins TRBV27 to TRBJ1-5; D is perhaps TRBD1 (6 bases). Trimming took 2 bases from V and 3 from J, leaving 11 bases between them. Germline V gene lookup returns CDR1 MNHEY and CDR2 SMNVEV (reference sequence). The CDR3 runs 15 residues.

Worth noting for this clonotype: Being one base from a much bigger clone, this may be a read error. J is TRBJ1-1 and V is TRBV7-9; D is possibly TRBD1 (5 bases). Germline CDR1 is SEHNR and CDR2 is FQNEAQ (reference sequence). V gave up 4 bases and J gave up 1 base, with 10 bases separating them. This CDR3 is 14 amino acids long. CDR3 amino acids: CASSWGGKNTEAFF. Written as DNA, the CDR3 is TGTGCCAGCAGCTGGGGCGGGAAGAACACTGAAGCTTTCTTT.

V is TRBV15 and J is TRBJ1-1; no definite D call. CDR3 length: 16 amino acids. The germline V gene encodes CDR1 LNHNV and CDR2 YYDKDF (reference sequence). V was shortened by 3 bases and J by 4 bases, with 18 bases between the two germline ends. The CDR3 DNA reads TGTGCCACCAGCAGCGTGTTGAGGCGGGCGGGCACTGAAGCTTTCTTT. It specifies CATSSVLRRAGTEAFF.

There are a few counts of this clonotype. The CDR3 DNA is TGTGCCAGCAGTTACTCTTTCGGGGGCGCTTCTGATTACGAGCAGTACTTC. It translates to CASSYSFGGASDYEQYF. The chain couples TRBV6-5 to TRBJ2-7; D is possibly TRBD1 or TRBD2 (6 bases each). The CDR3 is 17 residues long. The V and J ends lost 0 bases and 4 bases respectively, with 19 bases between them. CDR1 is MNHEY, CDR2 SVGAGI, per germline.

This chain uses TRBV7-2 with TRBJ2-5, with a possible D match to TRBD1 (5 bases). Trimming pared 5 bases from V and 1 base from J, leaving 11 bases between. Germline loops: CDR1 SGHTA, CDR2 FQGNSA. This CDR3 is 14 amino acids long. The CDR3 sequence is CASSQGQVQETQYF. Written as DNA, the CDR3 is TGTGCCAGCAGCCAAGGACAAGTCCAAGAGACCCAGTACTTC.